This entry lists 13 T cell receptor beta chains sequenced from one sample in a study of blood T cell repertoires in COVID-19. Sequencing used immunoSEQ multiplex PCR; TCRdb keeps in-frame clones, though not all of them. Of roughly 74,000 clones listed, 84% are singletons. Material for sequencing was peripheral blood. The receptor set was obtained from an older man with acute or convalescent COVID-19.

The chain recombines TRBV7-2 with TRBJ1-5; perhaps TRBD1 as D (6 bases). Trimming cost V 9 bases and J 3 bases, with 21 bases left between them. The CDR3 has 16 residues. Germline assignment: CDR1 SGHTA and CDR2 FQGNSA. The CDR3 DNA follows: TGTGCCAGAGAAAGGGCAGGGGATAAGCACAATCAGCCCCAGCATTTT. Protein sequence: CARERAGDKHNQPQHF.

The rearrangement links TRBV7-2 to TRBJ2-1, with 7 bases that match TRBD2. This CDR3 has 14 amino acids. Germline CDR1 SGHTA, CDR2 FQGNSA. V lost 2 bases, J lost 9 bases, and 7 bases stayed unmatched. The CDR3 nucleotides read TGTGCCAGCAGCTTAATACCGGGGGAGGGTGAGCAGTTCTTC. Residues: CASSLIPGEGEQFF.

The chain links TRBV7-6 to TRBJ2-3; 8 bases fit TRBD2. This CDR3 is built from 16 residues. Looked up from germline, CDR1 is SGHVS and CDR2 is FNYEAQ. V was clipped by 2 bases and J by 3 bases; unmatched bases: 7. The chain's CDR3 is CASSLLRGLGTDTQYF. The CDR3 DNA reads as TGTGCCAGCAGCTTACTCCGGGGACTAGGAACAGATACGCAGTATTTT.

V usage is TRBV9 and J usage is TRBJ1-1; D remains unclear. The V gene's germline CDR1 is SGDLS and CDR2 YYNGEE. Trimming removed 4 bases at V and 5 bases at J, with 21 bases between. The CDR3 contains 16 residues. The CDR3 reads CASSPPPLRAATEAFF. CDR3 bases: TGTGCCAGCAGCCCACCGCCGTTGAGGGCGGCGACTGAAGCTTTCTTT.

The V gene is TRBV3-1 (or the pseudogene TRBV3-2), the J gene TRBJ2-1; tentative D call: TRBD2 (6 bases). The germline gives CDR1 LGHDT, CDR2 YNNKEL (reference sequence). The CDR3 is 14 amino acids. Trimming pared 6 bases from V and 9 bases from J, leaving 18 bases between. The CDR3 sequence: CASRGGKGMGEQFF. The DNA of the CDR3 is TGTGCCAGCAGGGGAGGTAAGGGCATGGGTGAGCAGTTCTTC.

This chain joins TRBV5-1 and TRBJ2-7; 15 nucleotides align to TRBD2. CDR1 SGHRS and CDR2 YFSETQ come from the germline V gene. The CDR3 contains 16 residues. J lost 6 bases, V lost 2 bases, and 6 bases had no gene match. The DNA for the CDR3 is TGCGCCAGCAGCTTCGGACTAGCGGGAGGGGGGAGCGAGCAGTACTTC. This translates into CASSFGLAGGGSEQYF.

The CDR3 coding sequence is TGTGCCAGCAGCCCCAGTGGAGGAGGGAACACTGAAGCTTTCTTT. This codes for CASSPSGGGNTEAFF. This rearrangement joins TRBV3-1 (or the pseudogene TRBV3-2) to TRBJ1-1, with D uncertain. The CDR3 has 15 amino acids. Trimming removed 4 bases from V and 1 base from J, with 13 bases in between. CDR1 and CDR2 (germline): LGHDT, YNNKEL (reference sequence).

The chain recombines TRBV5-6 with TRBJ2-2; TRBD2 might be the D (6 bases). Trimming removed 6 bases at V and 0 bases at J, with 21 bases between. The V gene's germline CDR1 is SGHDT and CDR2 YYEEEE. This CDR3 spans 18 amino acids. The CDR3: CASNLRVTGTSNTGELFF. The CDR3 DNA follows: TGTGCCAGCAACCTGCGGGTTACCGGGACTTCGAACACCGGGGAGCTGTTTTTT.

V usage is TRBV18 and J usage is TRBJ2-7; 9 nucleotides agree with TRBD2. The length of the CDR3 is 16 residues. Losses at the gene ends were 3 bases for V and 2 bases for J; bases not matched to a gene: 8. Germline values: CDR1 KGHSH, CDR2 LQKENI. CDR3 residues: CASSPASGIGAYEQYF. Written as DNA, the CDR3 is TGTGCCAGCTCACCGGCTAGCGGGATAGGGGCCTACGAGCAGTACTTC.

The chain couples TRBV11-3 to TRBJ2-1; the D gene is possibly TRBD2 (5 bases). The germline CDR1 and CDR2 sequences are SGHNT and YENEEA. This CDR3 has 15 amino acids. Deletions cut 1 base from V and 5 bases from J, with 12 bases between. The CDR3 DNA is TGTGCCAGCAGCTTAGGTGTTGGAGGCAACAATGAGCAGTTCTTC. It encodes CASSLGVGGNNEQFF. The whole variable domain, remainder taken from reference TRBV11-3 and TRBJ2-1, is EAGVVQSPRYKIIEKKQPVAFWCNPISGHNTLYWYLQNLGQGPELLIRYENEEAVDDSQLPKDRFSAERLKGVDSTLKIQPAELGDSAVYLCASSLGVGGNNEQFFGPGTRLTVL.

The chain uses TRBV5-1 and TRBJ1-5; D is possibly TRBD1 (5 bases). Deletions cut 3 bases from V and 2 bases from J, with 12 bases between. Germline V CDR1 and CDR2: SGHRS, YFSETQ. The CDR3 sequence is 15 residues long. CDR3 sequence reads: CASSWGAGGNQPQHF. CDR3 DNA sequence: TGCGCCAGCAGCTGGGGCGCAGGAGGCAATCAGCCCCAGCATTTT.

This chain connects TRBV3-1 (or the pseudogene TRBV3-2) to TRBJ2-3; a possible D gene is TRBD2 (5 bases). The CDR3 extends over 15 amino acids. Trimming left V 3 bases short and J 9 bases short, with 19 bases between. In germline, CDR1 is LGHDT, CDR2 YNNKEL (reference sequence). DNA of the CDR3: TGTGCCAGCAGCCAGGACCGAAGCGGCATGAGGACGCAGTATTTT. Residues: CASSQDRSGMRTQYF.

The chain recombines TRBV3-1 (or the pseudogene TRBV3-2) with TRBJ1-1; no clear D gene. Germline V gene lookup returns CDR1 LGHDT and CDR2 YNNKEL (reference sequence). The V gene lost 4 bases and the J gene lost 1 base, with 10 bases spanning the gap. The CDR3 loop spans 14 amino acids. CDR3 DNA sequence: TGTGCCAGCAGCCCCGGGGTCTCGAACACTGAAGCTTTCTTT. This codes for CASSPGVSNTEAFF.